These 19 T cell receptor beta chains were all obtained from the same sample, sequenced in a study of T cells in women clearing cervical HPV infection (dated by TCRdb to 2016 to 2018). The library was produced with the immunoSEQ multiplex PCR assay. The table was pulled from immuneACCESS by TCRdb, which kept in-frame rearrangements only. Such tables lose some clones; where checked, under half of the loss comes from unresolved V genes, and the rest has no known cause. The sample's table lists a count of about 30,000 clones. Approximately 3% of the sample is held by the ten biggest clonotypes. Sequencing was performed on blood buffy coat. The source of these receptors is a woman aged 18 to 75 with a cervical HPV16 infection that either progressed to CIN3+ or cleared (not recorded which).

A word on this clone: Coverage ceases 3 residues before the CDR3 finishes, and the germline J gene fills in the end. The chain uses TRBV5-4 and TRBJ2-1; possible D gene TRBD1, 5 bases. V was cut by 4 bases and J by 2 bases, with 13 bases left in between. This CDR3 comprises 15 residues. Looked up from germline, CDR1 is SGHNT and CDR2 is YYREEE (reference sequence). CDR3 residues: CASSADTTTYNEQFF. Partial CDR3 DNA: TGTGCCAGCAGCGCGGACACGACAACCTACAATGAG.

As to this clone: The read gets to within 3 residues of the CDR3 end, and the germline J gene fills in the rest. The V gene is TRBV2, the J gene TRBJ2-5; D call uncertain. The germline CDR1 and CDR2 sequences are SNHLY and FYNNEI. V gave up 7 bases and J gave up 5 bases, with 11 bases separating them. The CDR3 is made up of 12 amino acids. The part of the CDR3 DNA that was read is TGTGCCAGCACCGCAGGATGGGAGACC. The encoded protein is CASTAGWET. The CDR3 in full is CASTAGWETQYF.

About this clone: The sequence runs out 3 residues before the end of the CDR3; the remainder is reconstructed from the germline J gene. The chain employs TRBV29-1 and TRBJ1-4; D gene unclear. The CDR3 has 11 amino acids. Trimming left V 6 bases short and J 7 bases short, with 9 bases between. Germline values: CDR1 SQVTM, CDR2 ANQGSEA. CDR3 DNA (partial): TGCAGCGTGCCCGAAGGTGAAAAA. Translation: CSVPEGEK. The entire CDR3 is CSVPEGEKLFF.

Note on this clone: The read comes to an end 3 residues before the CDR3 does, leaving the germline J gene to fill in the end. V usage is TRBV5-1 and J usage is TRBJ1-1; D not certain. V was cut by 5 bases and J by 1 base, with 9 bases left in between. The CDR3 spans 13 residues. The germline V gene encodes CDR1 SGHRS and CDR2 YFSETQ. CDR3 in amino acids: CASSSIANTEAFF. Incomplete CDR3 DNA: TGCGCCAGCAGTAGTATAGCGAACACTGAA.

On this clone itself: The read finishes 3 residues shy of the CDR3 end, and the germline J gene is used to complete it. This chain uses TRBV19 with TRBJ1-2; TRBD1 agrees at 8 bases. With V trimmed by 3 bases and J by 1 base, 1 base remained unmatched. The CDR3 covers 14 residues. From germline, CDR1 is LNHDA and CDR2 SQIVND (reference sequence). The CDR3 spells CASSIGQGNYGYTF. The covered CDR3 bases are TGTGCCAGTAGTATTGGACAGGGTAACTATGGC. Looking up the rest from reference TRBV19 and TRBJ1-2 gives the full variable domain: DGGITQSPKYLFRKEGQNVTLSCEQNLNHDAMYWYRQDPGQGLRLIYYSQIVNDFQKGDIAEGYSVSREKKESFPLTVTSAQKNPTAFYLCASSIGQGNYGYTFGSGTRLTVV.

Comment on this clone: The read comes to an end 3 residues before the CDR3 does, leaving the germline J gene to fill in the end. The chain combines TRBV19 with TRBJ1-2, with D maybe TRBD1 (6 bases). Germline CDR1 and CDR2: LNHDA and SQIVND (reference sequence). This CDR3 is built from 13 residues. CDR3 sequence: CASSMKGDTFYTF. CDR3 DNA, as far as it was read: TGTGCCAGTAGTATGAAGGGGGACACCTTC.

For this clone: The read ends 3 residues shy of where the CDR3 ends; the end is completed using the germline J gene. The sample holds other DNA sequences that translate to the same CDR3. The chain recombines TRBV19 with TRBJ1-3, with 12 bases that match TRBD1. CDR1 LNHDA and CDR2 SQIVND come from the germline V gene (reference sequence). The CDR3 has 15 amino acids. V trimming: 5 bases; J trimming: 7 bases; junction bases outside the gene matches: 6. The sequenced CDR3 bases are TGTGCCAGTAGTGGGACAGGGGGCGCGGGGAACACC. Protein product: CASSGTGGAGNT. The whole CDR3 protein reads CASSGTGGAGNTIYF. Full variable domain (missing parts from reference TRBV19 and TRBJ1-3): DGGITQSPKYLFRKEGQNVTLSCEQNLNHDAMYWYRQDPGQGLRLIYYSQIVNDFQKGDIAEGYSVSREKKESFPLTVTSAQKNPTAFYLCASSGTGGAGNTIYFGEGSWLTVV.

Notes on this clone: The junction departs from the called germline gene at one end, perhaps through a read error. The same CDR3 also results from other DNA sequences found in this sample. The CDR3 spells CSAENRDVANTIYF. The sequenced part of the CDR3 DNA is TGCAGTGCGGAGAACAGGGACGTCGCAAACACG. The chain carries TRBV20-1 and TRBJ1-3; weak D call: TRBD1 (6 bases). The read gets to within 3 residues of the CDR3 end, and the germline J gene fills in the rest. From germline, CDR1 is DFQATT and CDR2 SNEGSKA (reference sequence). This CDR3 has 14 residues.

As to this clone: The observed sequence ends 3 residues before the CDR3 terminus, with the missing tail filled in from the germline J gene. The V and J genes are TRBV7-3 and TRBJ1-1; D might be TRBD1 (6 bases). Trimming left V 1 base short and J 0 bases short, with 12 bases between. CDR3 length equals 16 residues. Germline lookup yields CDR1 SGHTA and CDR2 FQGTGA. CDR3 amino acids: CASSLRGGLMNTEAFF. The CDR3 bases that were read are TGTGCCAGCAGCTTAAGGGGGGGCTTAATGAACACTGAA.

As for this clone: The CDR3 end falls 3 residues outside the read, so it is completed with the germline J gene. The chain employs TRBV7-2 and TRBJ2-3; TRBD1 matches 9 bases. Germline values: CDR1 SGHTA, CDR2 FQGNSA. With V trimmed by 8 bases and J by 4 bases, 7 bases remained unmatched. This CDR3 region has 14 residues. CDR3 bases read: TGTGCCAGCGGTGACAGGGGGTACTCAGATACG. Translating gives CASGDRGYSDT. The CDR3 in its entirety is CASGDRGYSDTQYF.

Comments on this clone: At one end the junction does not follow the germline gene, possibly because of a read error. The sequence runs out 3 residues before the end of the CDR3; the remainder is reconstructed from the germline J gene. Other DNA sequences within the sample encode an identical CDR3. The J gene is TRBJ1-3, the V gene TRBV5-1, with D perhaps TRBD1 (5 bases). This CDR3 spans 16 amino acids. Germline values: CDR1 SGHRS, CDR2 YFSETQ. CDR3 region: CASSPTIRGNGNTIYF. The DNA read from the CDR3 is TGCGCCAGCAGCCCTACTATTCGGGGGAATGGAAACACG. Full variable domain (missing parts from reference TRBV5-1 and TRBJ1-3): KAGVTQTPRYLIKTRGQQVTLSCSPISGHRSVSWYQQTPGQGLQFLFEYFSETQRNKGNFPGRFSGRQFSNSRSEMNVSTLELGDSALYLCASSPTIRGNGNTIYFGEGSWLTVV.

Worth noting for this clone: Mismatch with germline at one junction end may stem from a read error. The read ends 3 residues before the CDR3 terminus; that terminus is restored from the germline J gene. The V gene is TRBV5-1, the J gene TRBJ2-2; 9 bases are shared with TRBD1. Germline assignment: CDR1 SGHRS and CDR2 YFSETQ. This CDR3 has 14 residues. The CDR3 sequence: CASAGTGSTEELFF. CDR3 DNA, as far as it was read: TGCGCCAGCGCCGGGACAGGGAGCACCGAGGAG.

A note on this clone: Coverage ceases 3 residues before the CDR3 finishes, and the germline J gene fills in the end. Different DNA sequences within this sample yield the same CDR3. V usage is TRBV20-1 and J usage is TRBJ1-4, with D perhaps TRBD1 (5 bases). Per germline, CDR1 DFQATT and CDR2 SNEGSKA (reference sequence). The CDR3 extends over 16 amino acids. CDR3 DNA, as far as it was read: TGCAGTGCTAGAGAGGGGGGTCGGTCCTATAATTCACCA. The encoded protein is CSAREGGRSYNSP. The complete CDR3 sequence is CSAREGGRSYNSPLFF.

Regarding this clone: The read stops 3 residues short of the end of the CDR3; the missing end is completed from the germline J gene. The rearrangement links TRBV7-3 to TRBJ2-3; D may be TRBD1 (8 bases). Trimming took 5 bases from V and 4 from J, leaving 16 bases between them. Per the germline V gene, CDR1 is SGHTA and CDR2 is FQGTGA. There are 15 residues in the CDR3. Partial CDR3 DNA: TGTGCCAGCAGCCCGGACAGGGCGGGGGCAGATACG. Protein: CASSPDRAGADT. In full, the CDR3 is CASSPDRAGADTQYF.

CDR3 in amino acids: CSARDQMTVNTEAFF. The sequenced CDR3 bases are TGCAGTGCTAGAGATCAGATGACTGTGAACACTGAA. The chain is built from TRBV20-1 and TRBJ1-1; D gene uncertain. The observed sequence ends 3 residues before the CDR3 terminus, with the missing tail filled in from the germline J gene. Trimming removed 0 bases at V and 0 bases at J, with 11 bases between. The CDR3 loop spans 15 amino acids. Germline CDR1 is DFQATT and CDR2 is SNEGSKA (reference sequence).

As to this clone: The read ends 3 residues before the CDR3 terminus; that terminus is restored from the germline J gene. The genes are TRBV9 and TRBJ1-3; D possibly corresponds to TRBD1 (6 bases). CDR1 is SGDLS and CDR2 is YYNGEE in the germline V gene. The CDR3 extends over 15 amino acids. V gave up 3 bases and J gave up 3 bases, with 13 bases separating them. The DNA read from the CDR3 is TGTGCCAGCAGCGGAACAGGGACGCATGGAAACACC. Residues: CASSGTGTHGNT. The CDR3 in its entirety is CASSGTGTHGNTIYF.

To note about this clone: The read finishes 3 residues shy of the CDR3 end, and the germline J gene is used to complete it. The V gene is TRBV28, the J gene TRBJ1-5, with 9 bases that match TRBD1. There are 15 residues in the CDR3. The V segment lost 4 bases and the J segment 6 bases; nucleotides outside the gene matches: 7. In germline, CDR1 is MDHEN, CDR2 SYDVKM. The CDR3 sequence is CASSSLTGGSQPQHF. CDR3 bases read: TGTGCCAGCAGTTCCCTCACAGGGGGCAGTCAGCCC. Complete variable domain (other parts from reference TRBV28 and TRBJ1-5): DVKVTQSSRYLVKRTGEKVFLECVQDMDHENMFWYRQDPGLGLRLIYFSYDVKMKEKGDIPEGYSVSREKKERFSLILESASTNQTSMYLCASSSLTGGSQPQHFGDGTRLSIL.

On this clone itself: The read comes to an end 3 residues before the CDR3 does, leaving the germline J gene to fill in the end. V and J are TRBV5-1 and TRBJ2-2, with D uncertain. The CDR3 totals 14 residues. Germline values: CDR1 SGHRS, CDR2 YFSETQ. The CDR3 sequence is CASSLVQSNSPLFF. The part of the CDR3 DNA that was read is TGCGCCAGCAGCTTGGTTCAGAGTAATTCACCG.

For this clone: The read stops 3 residues short of the end of the CDR3; the missing end is completed from the germline J gene. The V call is TRBV18, the J call TRBJ2-2, with 9 positions matching TRBD2. From germline, CDR1 is KGHSH and CDR2 LQKENI. The ends lost 5 bases at V and 2 bases at J; junction bases unmatched: 6. The CDR3 length is 16 residues. The CDR3 DNA, read in part, is TGTGCCAGCTCAACCTCAGCGGGGGGAAACACCGGGGAG. It is translated as CASSTSAGGNTGE. The entire CDR3 protein is CASSTSAGGNTGELFF. The variable domain in full, completed from reference TRBV18 and TRBJ2-2, reads NAGVMQNPRHLVRRRGQEARLRCSPMKGHSHVYWYRQLPEEGLKFMVYLQKENIIDESGMPKERFSAEFPKEGPSILRIQQVVRGDSAAYFCASSTSAGGNTGELFFGEGSRLTVL.